The rows below give T cell receptor beta chains drawn from one sample of a study of control samples from healthy donors and cancer patients. Profiled with immunoSEQ multiplex PCR; TCRdb holds only in-frame clones, not every one. The sample yields 150,000 to 200,000 clones, 75% to 95% seen once. The source material was blood. These receptors were taken from a woman in her thirties or forties in good health. Each CDR3 is given with its conserved first and last residue. A D gene is named only where the DNA matches it firmly. Clone size is shown for a subset of rows, as once, few, many or a class of expanded clone.

len	d_gene	j_gene	v_gene	abundance	CDR3nt	CDR3aa
14	-	TRBJ1-6	TRBV11-2	once	TGTGCCAGCAGCCCCTGGGCGGGGGGGGCCCCCCTCCACTTT	CASSPWAGGAPLHF
12	-	TRBJ2-7	TRBV28	-	TGTGCCAGCAGTTCACTGAGTTACGAGCAGTACTTC	CASSSLSYEQYF
15	-	TRBJ1-2	TRBV3-1/TRBV3-2	-	TGTGCCAGCAGCCATAATCAGGGGTTTGGATATGGCTACACCTTC	CASSHNQGFGYGYTF
15	-	TRBJ1-2	TRBV6-6	-	TGTGCCAGCAGTTCTGCGACGGGGACTCGTGGTGGCTACACCTTC	CASSSATGTRGGYTF
17	-	TRBJ2-2	TRBV3-1/TRBV3-2	once	TGTGCCAGCAGCCAAGGAGGGTTCGGTGTGGGCACCGGGGAGCTGTTTTTT	CASSQGGFGVGTGELFF
14	-	TRBJ2-3	TRBV2	-	TGTGCCAGCAGTGTAGTCGGGGTACAGGATACGCAGTATTTT	CASSVVGVQDTQYF
15	-	TRBJ2-7	TRBV15	-	TGTGCCACCAGCACTCACACCCCAAAGGGGGACGAGCAGTACTTC	CATSTHTPKGDEQYF
12	-	TRBJ2-2	TRBV10-2	-	TGCGCCAGCAGTCCCGTTGGGGGTGCGCTGTTTTTT	CASSPVGGALFF
13	TRBD1	TRBJ1-2	TRBV4-1	few	TGCGCCAGCAGCCAACAAGACAGGGGGAGACTCACCTTC	CASSQQDRGRLTF
16	TRBD2	TRBJ2-3	TRBV9	-	TGTGCCAGCAGCCCCCAGACTAGCGGGGGTGCAGATACGCAGTATTTT	CASSPQTSGGADTQYF
15	-	TRBJ1-1	TRBV14	-	TGTGCCAGCAGCCAAGATCATGGGCTGAACACTGAAGCTTTCTTT	CASSQDHGLNTEAFF
15	TRBD1	TRBJ1-5	TRBV7-2	-	TGTGCCAGCAGCCTACAGACAGGGTCTAATCAGCCCCAGCATTTT	CASSLQTGSNQPQHF
15	TRBD1	TRBJ1-1	TRBV5-1	-	TGCGCCAGCAGCTTGGTCGGACAGGGGGCCACTGAAGCTTTCTTT	CASSLVGQGATEAFF
12	-	TRBJ2-1	TRBV12-3/TRBV12-4	once	TGTGCCAGCAGTTACGTCTACAATGAGCAGTTCTTC	CASSYVYNEQFF
15	TRBD1	TRBJ1-2	TRBV5-8	-	TGTGCCAGCAGCTTGTTACAGGGGAGTAACTATGGCTACACCTTC	CASSLLQGSNYGYTF
13	-	TRBJ1-1	TRBV7-2	few	TGTGCCAGCAGCCTGACACTGAACACTGAAGCTTTCTTT	CASSLTLNTEAFF
16	-	TRBJ2-4	TRBV3-1/TRBV3-2	-	TGTGCCAGCAGCCAAGATCGGGCTAGCGCCAAAAACATTCAGTACTTC	CASSQDRASAKNIQYF
17	TRBD1	TRBJ1-2	TRBV9	-	TGTGCCAGCAGCGTTTACCCCGGGACAGGCTTTAACTATGGCTACACCTTC	CASSVYPGTGFNYGYTF
14	-	TRBJ1-1	TRBV7-9	-	TGTGCCAGCAGCTTAGAATCTGGAAACACTGAAGCTTTCTTT	CASSLESGNTEAFF
15	TRBD1	TRBJ2-7	TRBV4-1	once	TGCGCCAGCAGCCCCAGACAGGGGAATTTGGGGGAGCAGTACTTC	CASSPRQGNLGEQYF
13	-	TRBJ2-7	TRBV6-5	-	TGTGCCAGCAGTTACGCCCGGACCTACGAGCAGTACTTC	CASSYARTYEQYF
17	TRBD2	TRBJ2-1	TRBV5-6	-	TGTGCCAGCAGCTTCGAGGCTAGCGGGGGGATAAACAATGAGCAGTTCTTC	CASSFEASGGINNEQFF
11	-	TRBJ2-5	TRBV12-3/TRBV12-4	few	TGTGCCAGCACCCGGGGGGAGACCCAGTACTTC	CASTRGETQYF
13	-	TRBJ2-7	TRBV6-5	-	TGTGCCAGCAGTTCCCCCCCCTGGTCCGAGCAGTACTTC	CASSSPPWSEQYF
15	-	TRBJ1-6	TRBV6-5	once	TGTGCCAGCAGGACGGGGGGCTCCTATAATTCACCCCTCCACTTT	CASRTGGSYNSPLHF
15	TRBD2	TRBJ2-2	TRBV11-3	-	TGTGCCAGCAGCTTAGCTAGCGGGGGCGCCGGGGAGCTGTTTTTT	CASSLASGGAGELFF
16	-	TRBJ2-1	TRBV25-1	-	TGTGCCAGCAGTGAAGTTCTAGCTCTCTCCTACAATGAGCAGTTCTTC	CASSEVLALSYNEQFF
15	TRBD1	TRBJ1-5	TRBV2	once	TGTGCCAGCAAAGGACAGGGGGCGCCGGGCCAGCCCCAGCATTTT	CASKGQGAPGQPQHF
16	-	TRBJ2-5	TRBV7-2	-	TGTGCCAGCAGCTCCTCCGGGACCCAAGGTCCGGAGACCCAGTACTTC	CASSSSGTQGPETQYF
13	-	TRBJ1-4	TRBV12-3/TRBV12-4	once	TGTGCCAGCAGTCCCTCGCAGGGAGGAAAACTGTTTTTT	CASSPSQGGKLFF
15	TRBD1	TRBJ2-3	TRBV6-6	-	TGTGCCAGCAGACCCCGGGACAGGGGAACAGATACGCAGTATTTT	CASRPRDRGTDTQYF
12	-	TRBJ2-5	TRBV19	once	TGTGCCAGTCAGGGGTCCCAAGAGACCCAGTACTTC	CASQGSQETQYF
16	-	TRBJ2-2	TRBV6-6	-	TGTGCCAGCAGTTTTATTGGAGGGGGTGACACCGGGGAGCTGTTTTTT	CASSFIGGGDTGELFF
15	-	TRBJ2-7	TRBV19	-	TGTGCCAGTAGTATGGGGCTGGGGAGGACCTACGAGCAGTACTTC	CASSMGLGRTYEQYF
16	TRBD1	TRBJ1-4	TRBV3-1/TRBV3-2	-	TGTGCCAGCAGCCAAGGGGGGACAGCAACTAATGAAAAACTGTTTTTT	CASSQGGTATNEKLFF
14	TRBD2	TRBJ2-3	TRBV6-6	few	TGTGCCAGCAGTCCGACTAGCGGGAGAGATACGCAGTATTTT	CASSPTSGRDTQYF
15	-	TRBJ1-6	TRBV6-2/TRBV6-3	-	TGTGCCAGCAGTTATAGGGACGGCGCGAATTCACCCCTCCACTTT	CASSYRDGANSPLHF
14	TRBD1	TRBJ2-1	TRBV5-1	-	TGCGCCAGCAGTTTTGGGCAGGGGGCCCATGAGCAGTTCTTC	CASSFGQGAHEQFF
13	-	TRBJ2-1	TRBV6-5	once	TGTGCCAGCAGAGGAGGAAGTATCGATGAGCAGTTCTTC	CASRGGSIDEQFF
15	TRBD1	TRBJ2-7	TRBV5-4	-	TGTGCCAGCAGTCCCGGGACAGGGGAAACCTACGAGCAGTACTTC	CASSPGTGETYEQYF
14	-	TRBJ2-7	TRBV18	-	TGTGCCAGCTCACCGGGGGCGCGTGATTACGAGCAGTACTTC	CASSPGARDYEQYF
15	TRBD2	TRBJ2-3	TRBV19	-	TGTGCCAGTAGCCCTAGCGGGGTTAGCACAGATACGCAGTATTTT	CASSPSGVSTDTQYF
15	-	TRBJ2-4	TRBV5-1	-	TGCGCCAGCAGCTTGGCCCTCGTCTACGGGGACATTCAGTACTTC	CASSLALVYGDIQYF
12	-	TRBJ1-1	TRBV4-2	-	TGTGCCAGCAGCCAAGACGCCATCACGGCTTTCTTT	CASSQDAITAFF
13	TRBD1	TRBJ2-5	TRBV5-4	-	TGTGCCACGAGTCAGGGGGCGAGGGAGACCCAGTACTTC	CATSQGARETQYF
14	-	TRBJ1-1	TRBV7-2	-	TGTGCCAGCAGCTTTGATACCCGGTCGGGTGAAGCTTTCTTT	CASSFDTRSGEAFF
12	-	TRBJ2-1	TRBV6-5	-	TGTGCCAGCAGTCGTCCTTACAATGAGCAGTTCTTC	CASSRPYNEQFF
11	-	TRBJ2-5	TRBV6-2/TRBV6-3	-	TGTGCCAGCAGTTACCGGGAGACCCAGTACTTC	CASSYRETQYF
13	-	TRBJ2-3	TRBV6-5	-	TGTGCCAGCAGAGGTGCGGGGGCAAATACGCAGTATTTT	CASRGAGANTQYF
14	-	TRBJ2-7	TRBV9	-	TGTGCCAGCACCTTTTACGAGGGGTTTAACGAGCAGTACTTC	CASTFYEGFNEQYF
12	-	TRBJ2-7	TRBV7-9	-	TGTGCCAGCAGCGTGCTCTCCTACGAGCAGTACTTC	CASSVLSYEQYF
16	TRBD2	TRBJ2-5	TRBV27	-	TGTGCCAGCAGTTTGAAGGGACTAGCGGTGTCGGAGACCCAGTACTTC	CASSLKGLAVSETQYF
13	TRBD1	TRBJ1-4	TRBV19	-	TGTGCCAGCAAGACAGGGAATCGGGAAAAACTGTTTTTT	CASKTGNREKLFF
15	-	TRBJ2-1	TRBV7-2	-	TGTGCCAGCAGGTCGACCTGGGGCTCCTACAATGAGCAGTTCTTC	CASRSTWGSYNEQFF